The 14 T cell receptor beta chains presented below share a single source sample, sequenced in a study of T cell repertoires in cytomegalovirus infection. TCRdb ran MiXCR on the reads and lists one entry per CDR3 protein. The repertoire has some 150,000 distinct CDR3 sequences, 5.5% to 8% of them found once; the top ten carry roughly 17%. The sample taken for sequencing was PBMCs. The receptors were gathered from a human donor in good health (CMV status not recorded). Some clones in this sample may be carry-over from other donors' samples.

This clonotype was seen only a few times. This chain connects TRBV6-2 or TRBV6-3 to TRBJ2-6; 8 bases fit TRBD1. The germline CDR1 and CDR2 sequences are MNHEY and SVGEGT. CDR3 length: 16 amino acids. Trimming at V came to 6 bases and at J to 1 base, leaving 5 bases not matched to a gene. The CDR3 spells CASRTRQGSGANVLTF. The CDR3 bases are TGTGCCAGCAGGACCCGACAGGGGTCTGGGGCCAACGTCCTGACTTTC.

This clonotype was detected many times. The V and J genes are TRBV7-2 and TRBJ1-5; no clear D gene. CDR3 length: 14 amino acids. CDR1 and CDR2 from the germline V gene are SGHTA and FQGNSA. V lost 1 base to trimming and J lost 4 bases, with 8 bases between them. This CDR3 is CASSLVDGNQPQHF. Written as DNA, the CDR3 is TGTGCCAGCAGCTTAGTGGACGGTAATCAGCCCCAGCATTTT.

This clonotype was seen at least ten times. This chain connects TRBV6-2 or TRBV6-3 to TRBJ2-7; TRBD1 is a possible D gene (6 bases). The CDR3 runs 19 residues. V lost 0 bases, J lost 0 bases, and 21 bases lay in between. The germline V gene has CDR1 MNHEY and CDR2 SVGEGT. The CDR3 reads CASSYSPRAAGAYSYEQYF. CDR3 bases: TGTGCCAGCAGTTACTCCCCCCGCGCGGCAGGGGCTTACTCCTACGAGCAGTACTTC.

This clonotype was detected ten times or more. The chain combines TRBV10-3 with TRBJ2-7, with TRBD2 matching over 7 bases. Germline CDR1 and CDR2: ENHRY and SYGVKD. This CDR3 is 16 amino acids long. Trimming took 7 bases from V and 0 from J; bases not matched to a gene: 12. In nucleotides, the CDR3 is TGTGCCATCAATAGCCCGGCGGGGGACTCCTCCTACGAGCAGTACTTC. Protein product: CAINSPAGDSSYEQYF.

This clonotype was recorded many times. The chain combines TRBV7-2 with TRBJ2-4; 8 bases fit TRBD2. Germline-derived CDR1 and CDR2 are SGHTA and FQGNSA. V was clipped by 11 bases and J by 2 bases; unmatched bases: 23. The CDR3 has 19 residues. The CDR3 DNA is TGTGCCTCCACCCTACGGCGGGGGGTTACCATTGAGACCAAAAACATTCAGTACTTC. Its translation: CASTLRRGVTIETKNIQYF.

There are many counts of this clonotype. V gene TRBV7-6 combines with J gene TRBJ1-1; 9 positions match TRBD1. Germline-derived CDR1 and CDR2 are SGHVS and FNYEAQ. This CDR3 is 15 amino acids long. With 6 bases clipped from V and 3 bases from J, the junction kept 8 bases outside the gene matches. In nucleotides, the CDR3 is TGTGCCAGCAGGCCTCCCCGGACAGGGGACACTGAAGCTTTCTTT. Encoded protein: CASRPPRTGDTEAFF.

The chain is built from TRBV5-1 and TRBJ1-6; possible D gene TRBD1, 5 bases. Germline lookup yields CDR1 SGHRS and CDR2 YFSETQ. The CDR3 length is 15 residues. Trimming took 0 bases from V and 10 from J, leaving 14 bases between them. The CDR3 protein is CASSLDGHRESPLHF. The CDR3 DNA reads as TGCGCCAGCAGCTTGGATGGACATCGGGAATCACCCCTCCACTTT.

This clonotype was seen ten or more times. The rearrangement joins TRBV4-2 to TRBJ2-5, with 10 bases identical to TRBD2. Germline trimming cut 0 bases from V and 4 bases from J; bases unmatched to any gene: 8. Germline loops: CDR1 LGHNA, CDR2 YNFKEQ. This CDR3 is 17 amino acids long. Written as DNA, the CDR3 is TGTGCCAGCAGCCAAGAAAGAGAGCGGGGGGGGGGAGAGACCCAGTACTTC. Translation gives CASSQERERGGGETQYF.

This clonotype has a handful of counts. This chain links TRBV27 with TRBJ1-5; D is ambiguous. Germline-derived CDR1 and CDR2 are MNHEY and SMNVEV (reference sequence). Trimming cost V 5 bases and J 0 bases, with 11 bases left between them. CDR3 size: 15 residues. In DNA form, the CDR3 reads TGTGCCAGCAGTAGGATGGGTAGTAGCAATCAGCCCCAGCATTTT. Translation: CASSRMGSSNQPQHF.

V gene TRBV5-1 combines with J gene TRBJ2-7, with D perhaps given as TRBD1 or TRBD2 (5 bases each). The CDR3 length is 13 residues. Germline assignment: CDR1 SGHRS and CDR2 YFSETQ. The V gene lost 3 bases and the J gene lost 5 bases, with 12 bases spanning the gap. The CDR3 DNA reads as TGCGCCAGCAGCTCACCGGGACGGGACGAGCAGTACTTC. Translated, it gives CASSSPGRDEQYF.

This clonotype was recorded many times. In DNA form, the CDR3 reads TGTGCCACCAGCAGACCCGGGACAGGGGGAGTCAGGGGCTACACCTTC. Translating gives CATSRPGTGGVRGYTF. The V gene is TRBV15, the J gene TRBJ1-2, with 11 bases aligning to TRBD1. The ends lost 2 bases at V and 8 bases at J; junction bases unmatched: 10. CDR1 is LNHNV and CDR2 is YYDKDF in the germline V gene (reference sequence). The CDR3 has 16 amino acids.

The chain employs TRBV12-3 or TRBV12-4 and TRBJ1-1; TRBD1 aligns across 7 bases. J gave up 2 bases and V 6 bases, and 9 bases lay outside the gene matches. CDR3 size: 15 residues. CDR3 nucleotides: TGTGCCAGCAGCCCACCGACAGGGATAAACACTGAAGCTTTCTTT. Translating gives CASSPPTGINTEAFF.

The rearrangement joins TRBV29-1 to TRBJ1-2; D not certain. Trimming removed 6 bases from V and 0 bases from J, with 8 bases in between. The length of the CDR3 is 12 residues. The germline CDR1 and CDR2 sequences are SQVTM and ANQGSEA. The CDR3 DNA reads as TGCAGCGTGCGTCCAGCTAACTATGGCTACACCTTC. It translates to CSVRPANYGYTF.

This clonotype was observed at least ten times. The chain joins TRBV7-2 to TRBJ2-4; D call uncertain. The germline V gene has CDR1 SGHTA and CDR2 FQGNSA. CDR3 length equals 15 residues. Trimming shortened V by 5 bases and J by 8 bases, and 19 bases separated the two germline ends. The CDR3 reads CASSPSPDRGYIQYF. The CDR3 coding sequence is TGTGCCAGCAGCCCGTCGCCGGACCGCGGATACATTCAGTACTTC.